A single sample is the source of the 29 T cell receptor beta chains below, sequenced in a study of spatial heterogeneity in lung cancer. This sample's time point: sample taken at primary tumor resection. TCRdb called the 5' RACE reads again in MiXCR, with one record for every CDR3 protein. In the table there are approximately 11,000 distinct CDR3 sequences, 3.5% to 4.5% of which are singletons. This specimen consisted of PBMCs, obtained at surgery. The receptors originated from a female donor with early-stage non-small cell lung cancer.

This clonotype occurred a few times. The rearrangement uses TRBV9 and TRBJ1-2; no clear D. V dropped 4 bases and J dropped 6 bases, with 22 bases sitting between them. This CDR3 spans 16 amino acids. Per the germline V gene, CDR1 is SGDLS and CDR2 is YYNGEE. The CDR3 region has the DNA TGTGCCAGCAGCCTCACCTCGAGCGTGAGCGGCAATGGCTACACCTTC. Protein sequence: CASSLTSSVSGNGYTF.

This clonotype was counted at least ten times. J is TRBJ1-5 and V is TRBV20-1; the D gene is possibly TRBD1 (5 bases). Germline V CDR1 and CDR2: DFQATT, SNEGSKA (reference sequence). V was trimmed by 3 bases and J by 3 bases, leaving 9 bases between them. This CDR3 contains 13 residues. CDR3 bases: TGCAGTGCTAGCCAGGGCGACAATCAGCCCCAGCATTTT. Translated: CSASQGDNQPQHF.

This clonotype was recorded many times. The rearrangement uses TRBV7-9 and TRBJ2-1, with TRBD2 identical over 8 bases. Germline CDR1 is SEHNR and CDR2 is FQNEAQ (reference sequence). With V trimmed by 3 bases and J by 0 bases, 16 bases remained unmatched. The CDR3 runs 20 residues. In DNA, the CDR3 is TGTGCCAGCAGCTTGGCGGGAGGCCTCCCGATTATCAGCTCCTACAATGAGCAGTTCTTC. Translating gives CASSLAGGLPIISSYNEQFF.

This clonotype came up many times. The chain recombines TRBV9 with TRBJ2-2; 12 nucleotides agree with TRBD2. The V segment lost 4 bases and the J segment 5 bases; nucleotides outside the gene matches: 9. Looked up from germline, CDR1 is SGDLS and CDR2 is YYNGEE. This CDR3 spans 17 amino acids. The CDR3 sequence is CASSSTSGRTGTGELFF. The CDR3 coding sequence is TGTGCCAGCAGCTCGACTAGCGGGAGAACGGGGACCGGGGAGCTGTTTTTT.

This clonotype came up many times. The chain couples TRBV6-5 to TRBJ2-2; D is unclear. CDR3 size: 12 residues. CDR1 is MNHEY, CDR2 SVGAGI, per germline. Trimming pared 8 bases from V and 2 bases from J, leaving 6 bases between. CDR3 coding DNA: TGTGCCAGCGAACAAAACACCGGGGAGCTGTTTTTT. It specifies CASEQNTGELFF.

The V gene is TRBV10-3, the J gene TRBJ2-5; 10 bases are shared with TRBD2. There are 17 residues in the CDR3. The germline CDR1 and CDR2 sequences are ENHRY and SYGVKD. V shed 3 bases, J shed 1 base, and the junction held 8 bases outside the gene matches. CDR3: CAISELGLAKGQETQYF. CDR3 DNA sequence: TGTGCCATCAGTGAATTGGGACTAGCGAAGGGCCAAGAGACCCAGTACTTC.

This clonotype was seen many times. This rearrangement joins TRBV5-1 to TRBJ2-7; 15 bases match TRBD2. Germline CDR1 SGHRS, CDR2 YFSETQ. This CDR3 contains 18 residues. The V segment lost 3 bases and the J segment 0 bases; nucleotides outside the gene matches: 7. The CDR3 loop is CASSSGLAGGLSSYEQYF. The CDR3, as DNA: TGCGCCAGCAGCTCGGGACTAGCGGGAGGATTAAGCTCCTACGAGCAGTACTTC.

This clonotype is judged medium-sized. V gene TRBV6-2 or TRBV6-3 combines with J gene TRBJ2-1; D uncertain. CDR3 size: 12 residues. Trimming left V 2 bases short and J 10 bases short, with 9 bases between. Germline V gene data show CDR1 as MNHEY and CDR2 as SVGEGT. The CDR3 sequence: CASSYGPREQFF. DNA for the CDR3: TGTGCCAGCAGTTACGGCCCCCGGGAGCAGTTCTTC.

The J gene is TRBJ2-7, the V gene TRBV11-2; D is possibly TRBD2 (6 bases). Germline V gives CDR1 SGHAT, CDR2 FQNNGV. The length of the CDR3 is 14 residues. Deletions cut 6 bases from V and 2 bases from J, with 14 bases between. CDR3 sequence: CASSSGTGTYEQYF. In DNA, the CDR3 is TGTGCCAGCAGTTCCGGGACTGGTACCTACGAGCAGTACTTC.

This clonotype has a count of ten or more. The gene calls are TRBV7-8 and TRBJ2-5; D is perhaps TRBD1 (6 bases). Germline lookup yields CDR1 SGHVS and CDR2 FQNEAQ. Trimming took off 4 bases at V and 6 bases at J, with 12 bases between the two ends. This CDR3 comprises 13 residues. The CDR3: CASSSLQGKTQYF. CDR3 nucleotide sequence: TGTGCCAGCAGCTCGCTACAGGGAAAGACCCAGTACTTC.

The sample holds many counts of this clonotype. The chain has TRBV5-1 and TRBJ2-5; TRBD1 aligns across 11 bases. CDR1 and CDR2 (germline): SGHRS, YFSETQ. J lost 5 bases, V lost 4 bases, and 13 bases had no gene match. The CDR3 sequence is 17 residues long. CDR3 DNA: TGCGCCAGCAGCCCGCCGCCTGGACAGGGGGCCAGGGAGACCCAGTACTTC. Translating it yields CASSPPPGQGARETQYF.

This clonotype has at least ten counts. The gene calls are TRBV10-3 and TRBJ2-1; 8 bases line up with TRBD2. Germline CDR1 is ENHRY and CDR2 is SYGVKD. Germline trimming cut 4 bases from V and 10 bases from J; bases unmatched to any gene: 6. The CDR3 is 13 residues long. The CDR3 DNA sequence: TGTGCCATCAGTGGAATTAGCGGGGACGAGCAGTTCTTC. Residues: CAISGISGDEQFF.

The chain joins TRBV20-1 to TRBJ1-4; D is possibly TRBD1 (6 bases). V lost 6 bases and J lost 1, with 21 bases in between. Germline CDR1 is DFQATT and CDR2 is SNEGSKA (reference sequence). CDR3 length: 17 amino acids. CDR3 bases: TGCAGTGCCTCGCGGGGGGCGTCAAAGGGAACTAATGAAAAACTGTTTTTT. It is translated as CSASRGASKGTNEKLFF.

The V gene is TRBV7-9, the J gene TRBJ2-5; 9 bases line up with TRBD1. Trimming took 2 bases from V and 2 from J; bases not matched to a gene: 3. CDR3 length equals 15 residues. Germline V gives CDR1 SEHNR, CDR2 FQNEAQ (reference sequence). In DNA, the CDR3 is TGTGCCAGCAGCTTATCCGGGACAGGGCAAGAGACCCAGTACTTC. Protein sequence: CASSLSGTGQETQYF.

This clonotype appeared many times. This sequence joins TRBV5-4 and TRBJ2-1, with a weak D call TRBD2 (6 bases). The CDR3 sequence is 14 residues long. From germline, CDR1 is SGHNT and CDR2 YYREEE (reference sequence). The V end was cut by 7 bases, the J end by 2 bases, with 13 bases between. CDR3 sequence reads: CASGGGNPYNEQFF. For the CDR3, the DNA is TGTGCCAGCGGTGGCGGGAACCCCTACAATGAGCAGTTCTTC.

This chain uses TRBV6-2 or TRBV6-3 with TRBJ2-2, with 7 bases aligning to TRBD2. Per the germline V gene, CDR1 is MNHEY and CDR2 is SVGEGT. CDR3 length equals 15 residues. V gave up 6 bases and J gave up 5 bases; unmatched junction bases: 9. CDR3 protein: CASRASGKWTGELFF. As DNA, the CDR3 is TGTGCCAGCAGGGCAAGCGGGAAGTGGACCGGGGAGCTGTTTTTT.

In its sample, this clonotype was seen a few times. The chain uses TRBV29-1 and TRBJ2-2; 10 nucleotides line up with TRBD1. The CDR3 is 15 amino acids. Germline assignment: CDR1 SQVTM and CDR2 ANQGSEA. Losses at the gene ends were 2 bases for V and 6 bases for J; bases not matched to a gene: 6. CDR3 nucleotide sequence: TGCAGCGTTGAACGGCGGGACAGGGGATCCGGGGAGCTGTTTTTT. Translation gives CSVERRDRGSGELFF.

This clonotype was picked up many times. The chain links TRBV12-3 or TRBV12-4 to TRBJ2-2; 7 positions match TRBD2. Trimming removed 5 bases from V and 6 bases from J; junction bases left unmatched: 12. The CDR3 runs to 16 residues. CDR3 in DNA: TGTGCCAGCAGTCTATTTGGCGGGGGTAGAGCCGGGGAGCTGTTTTTT. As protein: CASSLFGGGRAGELFF.

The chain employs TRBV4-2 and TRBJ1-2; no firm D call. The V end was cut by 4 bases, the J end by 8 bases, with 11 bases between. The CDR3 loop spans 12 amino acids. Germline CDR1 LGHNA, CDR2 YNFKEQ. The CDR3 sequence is CASSLSPRGYTF. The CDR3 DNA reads TGTGCCAGCAGCCTGTCTCCGAGAGGCTACACCTTC.

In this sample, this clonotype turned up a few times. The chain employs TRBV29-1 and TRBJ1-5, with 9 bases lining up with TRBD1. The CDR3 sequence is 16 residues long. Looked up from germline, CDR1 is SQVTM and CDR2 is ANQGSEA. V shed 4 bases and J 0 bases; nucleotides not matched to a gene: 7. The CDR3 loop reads CSVGPGTGNSNQPQHF. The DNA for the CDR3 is TGCAGCGTTGGTCCCGGGACAGGGAATAGCAATCAGCCCCAGCATTTT. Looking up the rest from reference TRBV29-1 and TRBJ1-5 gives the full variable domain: SAVISQKPSRDICQRGTSLTIQCQVDSQVTMMFWYRQQPGQSLTLIATANQGSEATYESGFVIDKFPISRPNLTFSTLTVSNMSPEDSSIYLCSVGPGTGNSNQPQHFGDGTRLSIL.

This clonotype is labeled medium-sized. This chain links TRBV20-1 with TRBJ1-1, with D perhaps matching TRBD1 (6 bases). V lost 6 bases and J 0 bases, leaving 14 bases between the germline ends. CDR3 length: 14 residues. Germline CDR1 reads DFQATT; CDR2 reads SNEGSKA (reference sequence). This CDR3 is CSARTVSMNTEAFF. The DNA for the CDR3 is TGCAGTGCCCGGACAGTCTCTATGAACACTGAAGCTTTCTTT.

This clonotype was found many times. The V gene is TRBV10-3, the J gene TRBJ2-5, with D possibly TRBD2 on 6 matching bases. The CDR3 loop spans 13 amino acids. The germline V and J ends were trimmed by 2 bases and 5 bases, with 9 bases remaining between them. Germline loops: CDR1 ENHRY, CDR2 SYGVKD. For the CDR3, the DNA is TGTGCCATCAGTGAGACGGGAGTGGAGACCCAGTACTTC. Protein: CAISETGVETQYF.

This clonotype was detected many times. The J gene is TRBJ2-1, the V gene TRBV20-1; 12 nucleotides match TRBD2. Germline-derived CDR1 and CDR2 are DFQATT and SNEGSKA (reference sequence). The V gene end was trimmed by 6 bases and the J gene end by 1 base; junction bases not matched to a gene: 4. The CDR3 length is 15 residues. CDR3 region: CSAPGLAGSYNEQFF. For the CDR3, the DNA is TGCAGTGCGCCTGGACTAGCGGGATCCTACAATGAGCAGTTCTTC.

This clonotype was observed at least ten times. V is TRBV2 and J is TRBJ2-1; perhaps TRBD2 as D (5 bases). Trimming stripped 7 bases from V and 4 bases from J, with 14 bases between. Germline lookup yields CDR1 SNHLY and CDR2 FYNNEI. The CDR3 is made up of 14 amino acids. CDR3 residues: CASTPRAVYNEQFF. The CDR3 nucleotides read TGTGCCAGCACCCCGAGGGCGGTATACAATGAGCAGTTCTTC.

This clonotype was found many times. CDR3 DNA sequence: TGCGCCAGCCGGACGTCGGCTGCCTACGAGCAGTACTTC. This sequence encodes CASRTSAAYEQYF. The chain recombines TRBV10-2 with TRBJ2-7, with unresolved D. Trimming removed 8 bases from V and 2 bases from J, with 13 bases in between. CDR3 length: 13 residues. CDR1 WSHSY and CDR2 SAAADI come from the germline V gene.

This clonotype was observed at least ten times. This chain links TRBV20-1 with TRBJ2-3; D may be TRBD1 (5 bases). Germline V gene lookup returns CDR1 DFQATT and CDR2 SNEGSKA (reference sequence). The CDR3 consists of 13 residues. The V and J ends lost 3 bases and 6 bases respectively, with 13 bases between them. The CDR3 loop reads CSARRSGADTQYF. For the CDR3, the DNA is TGCAGTGCTAGGCGCAGTGGGGCGGATACGCAGTATTTT.

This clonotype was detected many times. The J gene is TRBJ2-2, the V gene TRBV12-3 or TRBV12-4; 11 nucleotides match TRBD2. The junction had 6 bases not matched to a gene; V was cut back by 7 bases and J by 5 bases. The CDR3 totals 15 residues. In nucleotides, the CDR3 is TGTGCCAGCACCCTAGCGGGAGGCGGGACCGGGGAGCTGTTTTTT. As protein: CASTLAGGGTGELFF.

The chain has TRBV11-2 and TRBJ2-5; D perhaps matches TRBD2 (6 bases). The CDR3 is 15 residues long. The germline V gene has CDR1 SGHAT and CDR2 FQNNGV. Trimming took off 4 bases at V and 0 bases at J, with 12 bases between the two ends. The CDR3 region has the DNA TGTGCCAGCAGCTCTCTCCTAGCGAACCAAGAGACCCAGTACTTC. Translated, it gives CASSSLLANQETQYF.

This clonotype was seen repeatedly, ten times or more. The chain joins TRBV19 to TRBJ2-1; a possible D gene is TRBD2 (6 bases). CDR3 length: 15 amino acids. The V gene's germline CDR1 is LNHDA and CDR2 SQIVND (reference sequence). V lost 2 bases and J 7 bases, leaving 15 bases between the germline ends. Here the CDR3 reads CASSIRQGGVNEQFF. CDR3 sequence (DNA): TGTGCCAGTAGTATAAGGCAGGGAGGTGTAAATGAGCAGTTCTTC.